The 2 T cell receptor beta chains presented below share a single source sample, sequenced in a study of blood T cell repertoires in COVID-19. Produced via immunoSEQ multiplex PCR; TCRdb's table is partial and in-frame only. The sample yields about 140,000 clones, less than 85% seen once. The sequencing sample was made of peripheral blood. The receptor source for this set is a human donor in a cohort sampled during active COVID-19.

There are a few counts of this clone. The chain links TRBV7-2 to TRBJ2-4; the match to TRBD1 covers 11 bases. Trimming removed 3 bases from V and 3 bases from J; junction bases left unmatched: 7. The V gene's germline CDR1 is SGHTA and CDR2 FQGNSA. The CDR3 length is 17 residues. In DNA, the CDR3 is TGTGCCAGCAGCTTGAGGACAGGGGGCATAAGCAAAAACATTCAGTACTTC. Translation: CASSLRTGGISKNIQYF.

This clone was seen a few times. This chain uses TRBV28 with TRBJ1-5; 7 nucleotides agree with TRBD1. The CDR3 totals 16 residues. Germline V lookup: CDR1 MDHEN, CDR2 SYDVKM. The V segment lost 3 bases and the J segment 3 bases; nucleotides outside the gene matches: 8. CDR3: CASSLRSRGDNQPQHF. The CDR3 nucleotides are TGTGCCAGCAGTTTGAGGTCCAGGGGGGACAATCAGCCCCAGCATTTT.